These 13 T cell receptor beta chains share one sample of origin, sequenced in a study of T cells expressing NK-cell markers. TCRdb reprocessed the 5' RACE reads and stores each CDR3 protein as one record, lacking DNA. This table holds 300,000 to 500,000 distinct CDR3 sequences. The sequencing sample was made of blood T cells: a sorted CD56 or NKG2C T cell subset, CD4+ or CD8+ T cells, or bulk PBMC T cells (not recorded which). Receptors were obtained from a woman between 50 and 59 years old in good health.

V usage is TRBV12-3 or TRBV12-4 and J usage is TRBJ1-2; the TRBD1 assignment by TCRdb is unverifiable without DNA. This CDR3 spans 16 amino acids. This CDR3 is CASSAWGANLNYGYTF.

V is TRBV6-6 and J is TRBJ1-5; TCRdb designates TRBD1, a call that cannot be tested without DNA. Looked up from germline, CDR1 is MNHNY and CDR2 is SVGAGI (reference sequence). The length of the CDR3 is 14 residues. The CDR3 here is CASKPPGVDQPQHF.

The rearrangement joins TRBV10-3 to TRBJ2-1; the D call from TCRdb, TRBD1, cannot be confirmed without DNA. Looked up from germline, CDR1 is ENHRY and CDR2 is SYGVKD. The CDR3 contains 13 residues. The CDR3 is CAITTNGGNEQFF.

The V call is TRBV5-1, the J call TRBJ2-3; TCRdb selects TRBD2, and the lack of DNA leaves this call unchecked. The CDR3 runs to 14 residues. CDR1 SGHRS and CDR2 YFSETQ come from the germline V gene. CDR3: CASSRGSSTDTQYF.

The gene calls are TRBV15 and TRBJ2-1; no DNA is available, so the TRBD2 call from TCRdb remains unchecked. Per the germline V gene, CDR1 is LNHNV and CDR2 is YYDKDF (reference sequence). CDR3 length: 16 amino acids. The chain's CDR3 is CATSRVSGRVYNEQFF.

The J gene is TRBJ1-6, the V gene TRBV4-1; with no DNA, the TCRdb D assignment of TRBD1 cannot be verified. CDR3 length equals 19 residues. Germline-derived CDR1 and CDR2 are MGHRA and YSYEKL. The CDR3 loop is CASSQEEFTGLFWNSPLHF.

The gene calls are TRBV2 and TRBJ2-5; the D call from TCRdb, TRBD1, cannot be confirmed without DNA. Per germline, CDR1 SNHLY and CDR2 FYNNEI. This CDR3 spans 15 amino acids. The CDR3 sequence: CASSSNLGTLETQYF. Looking up the rest from reference TRBV2 and TRBJ2-5 gives the full variable domain: EPEVTQTPSHQVTQMGQEVILRCVPISNHLYFYWYRQILGQKVEFLVSFYNNEISEKSEIFDDQFSVERPDGSNFTLKIRSTKLEDSAMYFCASSSNLGTLETQYFGPGTRLLVL.

The chain joins TRBV24-1 to TRBJ2-1; the D gene TCRdb calls, TRBD1, cannot be checked with no DNA. Germline V gene lookup returns CDR1 KGHDR and CDR2 SFDVKD. The CDR3 has 16 residues. The CDR3 loop is CATSGVGQLGYNEQFF.

The rearrangement uses TRBV27 and TRBJ2-2; TCRdb indicates TRBD2, and absent DNA this call remains unverified. The CDR3 spans 17 residues. Germline V gives CDR1 MNHEY, CDR2 SMNVEV (reference sequence). The chain's CDR3 is CASSLGTSGFNTGELFF.

V usage is TRBV5-1 and J usage is TRBJ2-1; TCRdb's D gene call, TRBD1, goes unchecked for lack of DNA. The germline V gene has CDR1 SGHRS and CDR2 YFSETQ. The CDR3 has 15 residues. CDR3 in amino acids: CASSLGTTGVDEQFF.

V and J are TRBV7-2 and TRBJ2-4. The V gene's germline CDR1 is SGHTA and CDR2 FQGNSA. This CDR3 contains 13 residues. The CDR3 here is CASSLALGNIQYF.

The chain combines TRBV9 with TRBJ2-1; TCRdb lists TRBD2, though no DNA is available to test this call. Germline values: CDR1 SGDLS, CDR2 YYNGEE. The length of the CDR3 is 16 residues. CDR3 amino acids: CASSPRAGGQRNEQFF.

The chain employs TRBV7-9 and TRBJ2-1. CDR1 is SEHNR and CDR2 is FQNEAQ in the germline V gene (reference sequence). This CDR3 has 16 residues. This CDR3 reads CASSAWRFSGYNEQFF.